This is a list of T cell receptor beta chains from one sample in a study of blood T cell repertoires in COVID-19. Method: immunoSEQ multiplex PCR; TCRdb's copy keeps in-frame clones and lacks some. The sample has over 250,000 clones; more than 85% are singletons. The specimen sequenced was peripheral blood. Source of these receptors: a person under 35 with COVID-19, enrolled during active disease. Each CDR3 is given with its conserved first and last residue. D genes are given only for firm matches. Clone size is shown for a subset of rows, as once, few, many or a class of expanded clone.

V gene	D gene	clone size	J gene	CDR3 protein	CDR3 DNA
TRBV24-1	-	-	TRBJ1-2	CATSDPVGGKDYGYTF	TGTGCCACCAGTGATCCCGTTGGAGGGAAGGACTATGGCTACACCTTC
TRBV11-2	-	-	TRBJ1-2	CASSSRLAGDYGYTF	TGTGCCAGCAGCTCCCGTCTAGCCGGGGACTATGGCTACACCTTC
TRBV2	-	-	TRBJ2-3	CASEGTDTQYF	TGTGCCAGCGAGGGCACAGATACGCAGTATTTT
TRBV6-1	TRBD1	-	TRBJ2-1	CASIEGGRGREQFF	TGTGCCAGCATCGAAGGGGGTAGGGGGCGGGAGCAGTTCTTC
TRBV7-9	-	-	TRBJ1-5	CASSGGPNQPQHF	TGTGCCAGCAGCGGAGGGCCCAATCAGCCCCAGCATTTT
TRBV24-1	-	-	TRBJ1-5	CATSIGGNQPQHF	TGTGCCACCAGTATAGGGGGCAATCAGCCCCAGCATTTT
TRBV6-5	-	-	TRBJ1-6	CASSYSTGRKNSPLHF	TGTGCCAGCAGTTACTCGACAGGACGAAAAAATTCACCCCTCCACTTT
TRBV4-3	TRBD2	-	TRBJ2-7	CASSQDLGRADYEQYF	TGCGCCAGCAGCCAAGATCTCGGGAGGGCCGACTACGAGCAGTACTTC
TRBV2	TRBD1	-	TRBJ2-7	CASPGQGPGEQYF	TGTGCCAGCCCGGGACAGGGGCCAGGCGAGCAGTACTTC
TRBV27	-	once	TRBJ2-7	CASRPESGTGSGEQYF	TGTGCCAGCAGGCCAGAGAGCGGGACAGGTTCGGGCGAGCAGTACTTC
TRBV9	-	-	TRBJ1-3	CASSVDFSGNTIYF	TGTGCCAGCAGCGTAGACTTCTCTGGAAACACCATATATTTT
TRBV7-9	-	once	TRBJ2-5	CASSLALETQYF	TGTGCCAGCAGCTTAGCCCTAGAGACCCAGTACTTC
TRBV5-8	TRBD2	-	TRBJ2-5	CASSLGEVGLAGETQYF	TGTGCCAGCAGCTTGGGGGAAGTGGGACTAGCGGGAGAGACCCAGTACTTC
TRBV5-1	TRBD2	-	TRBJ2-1	CASSPDGLAGFYNEQFF	TGCGCCAGCAGCCCAGACGGACTAGCGGGGTTCTACAATGAGCAGTTCTTC
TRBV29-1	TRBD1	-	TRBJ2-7	CSVESGTGGLRQYF	TGCAGCGTTGAATCCGGGACAGGGGGCCTGCGGCAGTACTTC
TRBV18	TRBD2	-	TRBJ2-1	CASSPQGLAGAGEQFF	TGTGCCAGCTCACCGCAAGGGCTAGCGGGCGCGGGGGAGCAGTTCTTC
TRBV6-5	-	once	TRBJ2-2	CAGGRSGELFF	TGTGCCGGTGGGAGGAGCGGGGAGCTGTTTTTT
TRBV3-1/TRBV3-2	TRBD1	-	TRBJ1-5	CASSQDNRGGQPQHF	TGTGCCAGCAGCCAAGATAACAGGGGAGGTCAGCCCCAGCATTTT
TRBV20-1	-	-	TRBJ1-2	CSAQGYTF	TGCAGTGCTCAGGGCTACACCTTC
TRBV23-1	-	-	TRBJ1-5	CASSQCPGRGNSNQPQHF	TGCGCCAGCAGTCAATGCCCCGGAAGGGGAAACAGCAATCAGCCCCAGCATTTT
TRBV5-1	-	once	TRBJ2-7	CASSPAPGVRSYEQYF	TGCGCCAGCAGCCCGGCCCCGGGGGTTCGTTCCTACGAGCAGTACTTC
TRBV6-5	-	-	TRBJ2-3	CACGTGLGDTQYF	TGTGCCTGCGGGACGGGTCTCGGGGATACGCAGTATTTT
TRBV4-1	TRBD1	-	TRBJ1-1	CASSQDSRTGVLGAFF	TGCGCCAGCAGCCAAGATTCCAGGACAGGGGTTCTCGGAGCTTTCTTT
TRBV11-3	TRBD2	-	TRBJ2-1	CASSARTSGNEQFF	TGTGCCAGCAGCGCACGGACTAGCGGCAATGAGCAGTTCTTC
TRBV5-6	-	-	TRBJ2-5	CASSPQETQYF	TGTGCCAGCAGCCCACAAGAGACCCAGTACTTC
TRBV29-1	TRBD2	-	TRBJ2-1	CSVGGTSGRGNEQFF	TGCAGCGTTGGGGGGACTAGCGGGAGAGGGAATGAGCAGTTCTTC
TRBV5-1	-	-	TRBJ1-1	CASSLALGRNTEAFF	TGCGCCAGCAGCTTGGCCTTGGGCCGGAACACTGAAGCTTTCTTT
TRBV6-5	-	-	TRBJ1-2	CASRPWEVYGYTF	TGTGCCAGCAGGCCATGGGAGGTCTATGGCTACACCTTC
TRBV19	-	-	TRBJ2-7	CASSSQGSISEQYF	TGTGCCAGTAGTAGCCAGGGATCGATTTCCGAGCAGTACTTC
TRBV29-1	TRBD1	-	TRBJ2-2	CSVAGQVNTGELFF	TGCAGCGTTGCCGGACAGGTGAACACCGGGGAGCTGTTTTTT
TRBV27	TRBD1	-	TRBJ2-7	CASSLSRWGQGFYEQYF	TGTGCCAGCAGTTTATCGCGATGGGGACAGGGTTTTTACGAGCAGTACTTC
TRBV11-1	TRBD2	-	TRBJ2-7	CASSLGGGYEQYF	TGTGCCAGCAGCTTAGGGGGGGGCTACGAGCAGTACTTC
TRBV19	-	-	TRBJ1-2	CASKGERGYTF	TGTGCCAGTAAAGGAGAAAGGGGCTACACCTTC
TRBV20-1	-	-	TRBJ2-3	CSARYTDTQYF	TGCAGTGCTCGCTACACAGATACGCAGTATTTT
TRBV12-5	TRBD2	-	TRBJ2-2	CASGLLLAGQLNTGELFF	TGTGCTAGTGGTTTGCTCCTAGCGGGACAGCTGAACACCGGGGAGCTGTTTTTT
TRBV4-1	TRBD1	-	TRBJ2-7	CASSHSPPGGYEQYF	TGCGCCAGCAGCCATAGCCCCCCAGGGGGTTACGAGCAGTACTTC
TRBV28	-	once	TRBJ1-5	CASSLPLGHSNQPQHF	TGTGCCAGCAGCCTACCCCTAGGACATAGCAATCAGCCCCAGCATTTT
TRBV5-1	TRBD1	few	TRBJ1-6	CASSSQTGDNSPLHF	TGCGCCAGCAGCTCCCAGACAGGGGACAATTCACCCCTCCACTTT
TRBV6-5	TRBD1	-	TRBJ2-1	CASSFGTGHEQFF	TGTGCCAGCAGTTTTGGGACAGGACATGAGCAGTTCTTC
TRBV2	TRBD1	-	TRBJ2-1	CASSEFGTGNNEQFF	TGTGCCAGCAGTGAATTTGGGACAGGGAACAATGAGCAGTTCTTC
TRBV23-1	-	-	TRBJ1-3	CASSQSGEAGNTIYF	TGCGCCAGCAGTCAATCGGGGGAGGCTGGAAACACCATATATTTT
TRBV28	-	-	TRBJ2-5	CASSNRVAETQYF	TGTGCCAGCAGCAACAGGGTGGCAGAGACCCAGTACTTC
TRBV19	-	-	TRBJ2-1	CASSLRGITHREQFF	TGTGCCAGTAGTCTAAGGGGTATCACGCACCGCGAGCAGTTCTTC
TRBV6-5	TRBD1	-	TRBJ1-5	CASSYRGRGQPQHF	TGTGCCAGCAGCTACAGGGGGCGCGGTCAGCCCCAGCATTTT
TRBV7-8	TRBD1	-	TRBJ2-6	CASSLTGNPSGANVLTF	TGTGCCAGCAGCTTGACAGGGAACCCCTCTGGGGCCAACGTCCTGACTTTC
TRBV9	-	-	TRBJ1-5	CASSVEGLGAPQHF	TGTGCCAGCAGCGTAGAGGGGTTGGGGGCGCCCCAGCATTTT